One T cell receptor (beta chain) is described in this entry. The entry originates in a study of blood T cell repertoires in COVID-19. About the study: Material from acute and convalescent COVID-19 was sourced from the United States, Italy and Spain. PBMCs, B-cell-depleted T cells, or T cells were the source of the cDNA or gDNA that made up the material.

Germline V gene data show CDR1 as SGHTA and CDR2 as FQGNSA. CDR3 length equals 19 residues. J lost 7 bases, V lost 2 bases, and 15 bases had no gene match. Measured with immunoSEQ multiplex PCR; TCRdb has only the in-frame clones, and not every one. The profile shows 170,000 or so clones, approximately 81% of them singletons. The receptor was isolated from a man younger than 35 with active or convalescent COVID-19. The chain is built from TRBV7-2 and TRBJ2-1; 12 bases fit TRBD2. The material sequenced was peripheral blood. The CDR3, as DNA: TGTGCCAGCAGCTTAATTAAGGTGGCGTCCACTAGCGGGAGGAATGAGCAGTTCTTC. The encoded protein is CASSLIKVASTSGRNEQFF.